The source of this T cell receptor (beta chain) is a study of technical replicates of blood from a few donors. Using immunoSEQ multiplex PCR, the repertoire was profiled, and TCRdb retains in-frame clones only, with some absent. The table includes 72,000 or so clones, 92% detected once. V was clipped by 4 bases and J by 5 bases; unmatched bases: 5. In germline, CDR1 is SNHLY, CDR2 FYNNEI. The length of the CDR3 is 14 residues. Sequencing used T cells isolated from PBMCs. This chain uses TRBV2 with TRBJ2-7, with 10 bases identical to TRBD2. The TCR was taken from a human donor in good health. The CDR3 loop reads CASSVLAGVNEQYF. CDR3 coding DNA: TGTGCCAGCAGTGTCCTAGCGGGAGTCAACGAGCAGTACTTC.